This T cell receptor beta chain was retrieved from a study of regulatory T cells in long-lasting Graves disease. For the study at large: Over 5 years of antithyroid drugs plus positive TSH receptor antibodies defined persistent Graves' disease. Findings of the study overall: No thyroid tissue was studied; the work used peripheral blood only. Among samples with persistent disease, TRBV28, TRBJ1-2 and TRBJ2-5 were favored.

The junction had 2 bases not matched to a gene; V was cut back by 0 bases and J by 0 bases. CDR1 ENHRY and CDR2 SYGVKD come from the germline V gene. The CDR3 is 16 residues long. Time point of the sample: persistent/refractory GD, antithyroid drugs over 5 years with positive TRAb. Extracted PBMC RNA gave rise to the TCR library. This clonotype was picked up a small number of times. Its antigen is unknown. Arm-PCR with iRepertoire HTBI primers amplified the CDR3 regions for these TCR beta libraries. Original processing methods: Identification of gene segments yielded some 62 TRBV and about 14 TRBJ across samples. TCRdb redid the calling of the multiplex PCR reads with MiXCR, one entry per CDR3 protein. For this entry, the V and J calls and clone size follow TCRdb and not the study's own pipeline. The repertoire holds about 470,000 distinct CDR3 sequences, with around 20% as singletons.

This rearrangement joins TRBV10-3 to TRBJ1-3, with TRBD1 matching over 7 bases. The sample was peripheral blood mononuclear cells (PBMCs), taken when the disease was refractory, from a patient treated with antithyroid drugs. The receptor was isolated from a female donor with Graves disease. The CDR3 loop is CAISESRDSSGNTIYF. The CDR3 DNA sequence: TGTGCCATCAGTGAGTCCCGGGACAGCTCTGGAAACACCATATATTTT.